The 27 T cell receptor beta chains below all came from one sample that was sequenced in a study of T cell responses to AZD1222 COVID-19 vaccine. The data were produced by immunoSEQ multiplex PCR, yet TCRdb's version contains in-frame clones alone and is incomplete. The sample has around 100,000 clones; around nine tenths are singletons. The starting material was peripheral blood, obtained 28 days after the second AZD1222 dose. The receptors were gathered from an adult who received the AZD1222 COVID-19 vaccine.

J is TRBJ2-1 and V is TRBV7-2; weak D call: TRBD1 (6 bases). This CDR3 has 14 amino acids. Trimming removed 3 bases at V and 4 bases at J, with 10 bases between. CDR1 and CDR2 (germline): SGHTA, FQGNSA. Here the CDR3 reads CASSFRGSYNEQFF. CDR3 bases: TGTGCCAGCAGCTTCAGGGGCTCGTACAATGAGCAGTTCTTC.

The CDR3 reads CASSQARTGAMNTEAFF. In DNA form, the CDR3 reads TGCGCCAGCAGCCAGGCCCGGACAGGGGCGATGAACACTGAAGCTTTCTTT. The gene calls are TRBV4-1 and TRBJ1-1; TRBD1 aligns across 9 bases. Per germline, CDR1 MGHRA and CDR2 YSYEKL. The CDR3 totals 17 residues. V dropped 3 bases and J dropped 0; count of bases not matched to a gene: 8.

The J gene is TRBJ2-7, the V gene TRBV11-2; 11 bases fit TRBD1. The V and J ends lost 1 base and 3 bases, in that order; junction bases with no gene match: 8. Germline-derived CDR1 and CDR2 are SGHAT and FQNNGV. The CDR3 covers 17 residues. The CDR3 coding sequence is TGTGCCAGCAGCTTAGGAGGGACAGGGGGACTTTTCTACGAGCAGTACTTC. As protein: CASSLGGTGGLFYEQYF.

The rearrangement uses TRBV28 and TRBJ1-1, with 7 bases matching TRBD1. CDR1 is MDHEN and CDR2 is SYDVKM in the germline V gene. The ends lost 8 bases at V and 3 bases at J; junction bases unmatched: 9. The CDR3 runs 14 residues. The CDR3 DNA follows: TGTGCCAGCCAAATCGGGACAGTATACACTGAAGCTTTCTTT. It encodes CASQIGTVYTEAFF.

The V call is TRBV10-3, the J call TRBJ1-6; a possible D gene is TRBD1 (5 bases). The CDR3 totals 14 residues. Germline V gene sequence: CDR1 ENHRY, CDR2 SYGVKD. Trimming removed 3 bases from V and 8 bases from J, with 11 bases in between. DNA for the CDR3: TGTGCCATCAGTGACTACGGGGCGGATTCACCCCTCCACTTT. Its protein is CAISDYGADSPLHF.

The rearrangement joins TRBV6-2 or TRBV6-3 to TRBJ2-7, with D tentatively TRBD2 (6 bases). The germline V and J ends were trimmed by 2 bases and 2 bases, with 10 bases remaining between them. The germline V gene encodes CDR1 MNHEY and CDR2 SVGEGT. The CDR3 totals 14 residues. CDR3 protein: CASSYTGLAYEQYF. For the CDR3, the DNA is TGTGCCAGCAGTTACACGGGACTGGCCTACGAGCAGTACTTC.

The gene calls are TRBV7-6 and TRBJ2-7; 13 nucleotides match TRBD2. The V and J ends lost 5 bases and 4 bases, in that order; junction bases with no gene match: 5. The length of the CDR3 is 15 residues. CDR1 is SGHVS and CDR2 is FNYEAQ in the germline V gene. The CDR3 coding sequence is TGTGCCAGCAGCGACGGGACTAGCGGGATTTACGAGCAGTACTTC. Its translation is CASSDGTSGIYEQYF.

The rearrangement uses TRBV5-4 and TRBJ2-3; D gene unclear. This CDR3 is 13 amino acids long. Per germline, CDR1 SGHNT and CDR2 YYREEE (reference sequence). The V gene lost 0 bases and the J gene lost 1 base, with 3 bases spanning the gap. The CDR3 here is CASSLAGTDTQYF. In DNA form, the CDR3 reads TGTGCCAGCAGCTTGGCGGGCACAGATACGCAGTATTTT.

The sample holds one count of this clone. V and J are TRBV30 and TRBJ2-3, with 10 bases identical to TRBD2. Germline values: CDR1 GTSNPN, CDR2 SVGIG (reference sequence). J gave up 6 bases and V 3 bases, and 9 bases lay outside the gene matches. The CDR3 is 15 amino acids. CDR3 protein: CAWSATSGAGDTQYF. The CDR3 DNA is TGTGCCTGGAGCGCCACTAGCGGGGCCGGGGATACGCAGTATTTT.

The rearrangement links TRBV5-4 to TRBJ1-2, with TRBD1 identical over 8 bases. The germline V gene has CDR1 SGHNT and CDR2 YYREEE (reference sequence). The CDR3 runs 15 residues. V was pared by 1 base and J by 7 bases, with 9 bases of the junction left unmatched. CDR3 DNA sequence: TGTGCCAGCAGCTTGATAAGGTCAGGGGGCTCTGGCTACACCTTC. Protein sequence: CASSLIRSGGSGYTF.

J is TRBJ1-3 and V is TRBV18; the D gene is possibly TRBD1 (6 bases). Germline CDR1 reads KGHSH; CDR2 reads LQKENI. Trimming stripped 6 bases from V and 0 bases from J, with 15 bases between. The CDR3 consists of 16 residues. The CDR3 spells CASSLQQGFSGNTIYF. Here the CDR3 DNA reads TGTGCCAGCTCGCTTCAGCAGGGGTTCTCTGGAAACACCATATATTTT.

J is TRBJ1-2 and V is TRBV9; TRBD1 matches 7 bases. Trimming at V came to 4 bases and at J to 4 bases, leaving 16 bases not matched to a gene. Germline V lookup: CDR1 SGDLS, CDR2 YYNGEE. The CDR3 totals 17 residues. CDR3 loop: CASSSRTGATFGYGYTF. The CDR3 DNA reads TGTGCCAGCAGCTCTCGCACAGGGGCTACGTTCGGCTATGGCTACACCTTC.

The rearrangement joins TRBV30 to TRBJ1-4; D is uncertain. V lost 3 bases, J lost 7 bases, and 12 bases lay in between. Germline assignment: CDR1 GTSNPN and CDR2 SVGIG (reference sequence). The CDR3 covers 13 residues. The CDR3 reads CAWSRGLSEKLFF. The DNA of the CDR3 is TGTGCCTGGAGCCGGGGTTTAAGTGAAAAACTGTTTTTT.

This chain joins TRBV5-4 and TRBJ2-7, with a possible D match to TRBD1 (5 bases). Germline CDR1 and CDR2: SGHNT and YYREEE (reference sequence). This CDR3 contains 16 residues. V lost 4 bases, J lost 5 bases, and 22 bases lay in between. The CDR3 reads CASSQRGFQGSHEQYF. The CDR3, as DNA: TGTGCCAGCAGCCAGCGTGGGTTTCAGGGTTCCCACGAGCAGTACTTC.

This clone has at least ten counts. The genes are TRBV15 and TRBJ1-5, with 7 bases lining up with TRBD1. Germline V gives CDR1 LNHNV, CDR2 YYDKDF (reference sequence). The V gene end was trimmed by 6 bases and the J gene end by 2 bases; junction bases not matched to a gene: 10. The CDR3 is made up of 16 amino acids. This CDR3 is CATRNVGGAGNQPQHF. CDR3 DNA sequence: TGTGCCACCAGGAACGTAGGGGGCGCGGGCAATCAGCCCCAGCATTTT.

V usage is TRBV27 and J usage is TRBJ2-2; 7 bases fit TRBD1. Germline values: CDR1 MNHEY, CDR2 SMNVEV (reference sequence). Trimming at V came to 7 bases and at J to 3 bases, leaving 17 bases not matched to a gene. CDR3 length: 18 residues. Here the CDR3 DNA reads TGTGCCAGCAACTTTAGGCGGACAGGAAAGATTTACACCGGGGAGCTGTTTTTT. This translates into CASNFRRTGKIYTGELFF.

The genes are TRBV9 and TRBJ2-1; possible D gene TRBD2, 5 bases. V dropped 0 bases and J dropped 6 bases, with 16 bases sitting between them. This CDR3 comprises 16 residues. Germline-derived CDR1 and CDR2 are SGDLS and YYNGEE. CDR3: CASSVDGRIQSNEQFF. The CDR3 DNA reads as TGTGCCAGCAGCGTAGATGGGAGAATACAATCCAATGAGCAGTTCTTC.

The V and J genes are TRBV4-2 and TRBJ2-7, with TRBD2 matching over 8 bases. The V and J ends lost 4 bases and 6 bases, in that order; junction bases with no gene match: 14. CDR1 and CDR2 (germline): LGHNA, YNFKEQ. This CDR3 spans 16 amino acids. This chain's CDR3 is CASSPIRNGRASEQYF. CDR3 in DNA: TGTGCCAGCAGCCCTATTAGGAACGGGAGGGCCTCCGAGCAGTACTTC.

This clone was seen only once. This chain links TRBV29-1 with TRBJ2-2, with D perhaps matching TRBD1 (6 bases). Per germline, CDR1 SQVTM and CDR2 ANQGSEA. The CDR3 is made up of 12 amino acids. The V end was cut by 4 bases, the J end by 6 bases, with 9 bases between. The CDR3, as DNA: TGCAGCGTTGGACAGGTTTCCGGGGAGCTGTTTTTT. Amino acids: CSVGQVSGELFF.

V is TRBV9 and J is TRBJ2-7, with 9 bases lining up with TRBD1. Looked up from germline, CDR1 is SGDLS and CDR2 is YYNGEE. The CDR3 length is 14 residues. The junction had 5 bases not matched to a gene; V was cut back by 4 bases and J by 3 bases. This chain's CDR3 is CASSSRDRDYEQYF. CDR3 nucleotides: TGTGCCAGCAGCTCCCGGGACAGGGACTACGAGCAGTACTTC. The whole variable domain, filled in from reference TRBV9 and TRBJ2-7, reads DSGVTQTPKHLITATGQRVTLRCSPRSGDLSVYWYQQSLDQGLQFLIQYYNGEERAKGNILERFSAQQFPDLHSELNLSSLELGDSALYFCASSSRDRDYEQYFGPGTRLTVT.

The V call is TRBV20-1, the J call TRBJ1-2; no reliable D call. Germline V CDR1 and CDR2: DFQATT, SNEGSKA (reference sequence). The CDR3 loop spans 8 amino acids. In nucleotides, the CDR3 is TGCAGCGTTGATGGCTACACCTTC. Protein product: CSVDGYTF.

The sample holds one count of this clone. V and J are TRBV10-3 and TRBJ2-2; tentatively, D is TRBD1 (7 bases). CDR3 length: 16 amino acids. Trimming took off 2 bases at V and 4 bases at J, with 14 bases between the two ends. The germline V gene has CDR1 ENHRY and CDR2 SYGVKD. CDR3 in DNA: TGTGCCATCAGTGAGCCCCAGGGGGGTGGCACCGGGGAGCTGTTTTTT. It translates to CAISEPQGGGTGELFF.

V is TRBV7-2 and J is TRBJ2-1; tentatively, D is TRBD2 (5 bases). CDR3 size: 14 residues. From germline, CDR1 is SGHTA and CDR2 FQGNSA. V dropped 7 bases and J dropped 10 bases, with 20 bases sitting between them. In DNA, the CDR3 is TGTACCAGCACCAAGACGCGAGGGCCGGGCGAGCAGTTCTTC. This sequence encodes CTSTKTRGPGEQFF. Drawing the rest from reference TRBV7-2 and TRBJ2-1, the complete variable domain is GAGVSQSPSNKVTEKGKDVELRCDPISGHTALYWYRQSLGQGLEFLIYFQGNSAPDKSGLPSDRFSAERTGGSVSTLTIQRTQQEDSAVYLCTSTKTRGPGEQFFGPGTRLTVL.

The rearrangement joins TRBV19 to TRBJ1-1; D possibly corresponds to TRBD1 (6 bases). The CDR3 spans 15 residues. Germline CDR1 LNHDA, CDR2 SQIVND (reference sequence). Deletions cut 2 bases from V and 2 bases from J, with 12 bases between. CDR3 DNA: TGTGCCAGTAGTATAAGGGGGGCCCTAAACACTGAAGCTTTCTTT. Encoded protein: CASSIRGALNTEAFF.

The genes are TRBV6-5 and TRBJ2-2, with D possibly TRBD2 on 6 matching bases. CDR3 size: 15 residues. The V gene lost 5 bases and the J gene lost 2 bases, with 12 bases spanning the gap. Germline V gene lookup returns CDR1 MNHEY and CDR2 SVGAGI. The CDR3 loop is CASSHPGLNTGELFF. In nucleotides, the CDR3 is TGTGCCAGCAGTCATCCGGGACTTAACACCGGGGAGCTGTTTTTT.

This clone was detected only a few times. The chain joins TRBV30 to TRBJ1-2; 7 bases are shared with TRBD1. This CDR3 has 14 amino acids. J was trimmed by 2 bases and V by 4 bases; bases with no gene match: 7. CDR1 and CDR2 from the germline V gene are GTSNPN and SVGIG (reference sequence). Here the CDR3 reads CAWKTGVLNYGYTF. CDR3 nucleotides: TGTGCCTGGAAAACAGGGGTGCTAAACTATGGCTACACCTTC.

This chain links TRBV5-5 with TRBJ1-2; tentatively, D is TRBD1 (5 bases). Germline V gene sequence: CDR1 SGHKS, CDR2 YYEKEE (reference sequence). Deletions cut 4 bases from V and 6 bases from J, with 19 bases between. The CDR3 length is 15 residues. The CDR3 DNA is TGTGCCAGCAGCATCCGGACAAGGGGCGCGGATGGCTACACCTTC. Translated: CASSIRTRGADGYTF.